Each of the 20 T cell receptor beta chains below was sequenced from the same sample in a study of blood T cell repertoires in COVID-19. Repertoires were generated with immunoSEQ multiplex PCR, while TCRdb's copy carries only in-frame clones and drops some. The sample lists under 35,000 clones, about nine tenths occurring once. Sequencing was done on a sample of peripheral blood. These receptors came from a human donor in a cohort sampled during active COVID-19.

This sequence joins TRBV4-3 and TRBJ1-4; D uncertain. Germline lookup yields CDR1 LGHNA and CDR2 YSLEER. Trimming removed 6 bases from V and 7 bases from J, with 18 bases in between. The CDR3 sequence is 15 residues long. The CDR3 is CASREAGVGSEKLFF. The DNA of the CDR3 is TGCGCCAGCAGAGAAGCGGGCGTCGGGTCTGAAAAACTGTTTTTT.

This chain uses TRBV18 with TRBJ2-1, with D tentatively TRBD2 (7 bases). This CDR3 is built from 14 residues. Germline V CDR1 and CDR2: KGHSH, LQKENI. V was trimmed by 6 bases and J by 9 bases, leaving 18 bases between them. The CDR3, as DNA: TGTGCCAGCTCCAACGCCGAGGGGGGGGCTGAGCAGTTCTTC. This translates into CASSNAEGGAEQFF.

The chain recombines TRBV6-6 with TRBJ2-7; 9 bases align to TRBD2. Losses at the gene ends were 2 bases for V and 3 bases for J; bases not matched to a gene: 5. Germline V lookup: CDR1 MNHNY, CDR2 SVGAGI (reference sequence). The CDR3 contains 15 residues. The CDR3 reads CASSYGLAGLYEQYV. CDR3 DNA: TGTGCCAGCAGTTACGGTCTAGCGGGGCTCTACGAGCAGTACGTC.

This chain uses TRBV28 with TRBJ2-7, with TRBD1 matching over 9 bases. The length of the CDR3 is 16 residues. The ends lost 0 bases at V and 3 bases at J; junction bases unmatched: 6. Germline V gives CDR1 MDHEN, CDR2 SYDVKM. CDR3 amino acids: CASSLCWGQGDYEQYV. The CDR3 nucleotides are TGTGCCAGCAGTTTATGCTGGGGACAGGGCGACTACGAGCAGTACGTC.

As for this clone: Other DNA sequences within the sample encode an identical CDR3. J is TRBJ1-6 and V is TRBV19, with D possibly matching TRBD1 (5 bases). CDR1 and CDR2 (germline): LNHDA, SQIVND (reference sequence). The CDR3 runs to 14 residues. V dropped 5 bases and J dropped 9 bases, with 14 bases sitting between them. CDR3 loop: CASSGTGSSSPLHF. Here the CDR3 DNA reads TGTGCCAGTAGTGGAACAGGCTCGAGTTCACCCCTCCACTTT.

As for this clone: The junction does not match germline at one end; this may be a read error. This rearrangement joins TRBV7-2 to TRBJ2-3; tentatively, D is TRBD2 (5 bases). The CDR3 covers 11 residues. CDR1 and CDR2 from the germline V gene are SGHTA and FQGNSA. The CDR3 DNA is TGTGCCAGCAGCTTAAGTATGAAGGACTCCTTT. This translates into CASSLSMKDSF.

The V call is TRBV6-5, the J call TRBJ1-4; the D gene is possibly TRBD1 (5 bases). V shed 6 bases and J shed 8 bases, with 13 bases lying between them. The CDR3 consists of 13 residues. CDR1 is MNHEY and CDR2 is SVGAGI in the germline V gene. CDR3 region: CASRALGGEKLFF. The CDR3 DNA reads as TGTGCCAGCAGGGCGCTGGGGGGAGAAAAACTGTTTTTT.

The CDR3 region is CASSLVGTGISGELFF. As DNA, the CDR3 is TGTGCCAGCAGCTTAGTCGGGACAGGGATATCCGGGGAGCTGTTTTTT. The chain has TRBV7-9 and TRBJ2-2; TRBD1 aligns across 9 bases. This CDR3 spans 16 amino acids. V gave up 1 base and J gave up 6 bases; unmatched junction bases: 6. Germline V lookup: CDR1 SEHNR, CDR2 FQNEAQ (reference sequence).

The chain recombines TRBV2 with TRBJ1-6; 7 positions agree with TRBD1. The CDR3 runs 13 residues. V gave up 8 bases and J gave up 9 bases; unmatched junction bases: 7. Per germline, CDR1 SNHLY and CDR2 FYNNEI. The CDR3 DNA reads TGTGCCAGCGAGCGACAGGGAGGTTCACCCCTCCACTTT. This translates into CASERQGGSPLHF.

For the CDR3, the DNA is TGTGCCAGCAGTTCCCAGACTAGCGGGGCCATTAATACGCAGTATTTT. It translates to CASSSQTSGAINTQYF. The V gene is TRBV28, the J gene TRBJ2-3, with TRBD2 identical over 11 bases. The CDR3 loop spans 16 amino acids. V lost 4 bases, J lost 7 bases, and 10 bases stayed unmatched. The germline gives CDR1 MDHEN, CDR2 SYDVKM.

The chain joins TRBV6-5 to TRBJ2-1, with D possibly matching TRBD2 (5 bases). The CDR3 has 14 amino acids. V dropped 2 bases and J dropped 6 bases, with 11 bases sitting between them. Germline-derived CDR1 and CDR2 are MNHEY and SVGAGI. This chain's CDR3 is CASSYLASVNEQFF. The CDR3 coding sequence is TGTGCCAGCAGTTACCTAGCCTCCGTCAATGAGCAGTTCTTC.

The chain employs TRBV6-5 and TRBJ2-3; TRBD2 matches 11 bases. The CDR3 sequence is 15 residues long. Germline V gene lookup returns CDR1 MNHEY and CDR2 SVGAGI. The trim removed 6 bases at V and 11 bases at J, leaving 13 bases unmatched. CDR3 coding DNA: TGTGCCAGCAGAGCCTTAGCGGGGGGGAGTAGGGGGCAGTATTTT. It specifies CASRALAGGSRGQYF.

This clone was seen only once. V usage is TRBV6-4 and J usage is TRBJ2-7, with a tentative D call TRBD1 (6 bases). The CDR3 spans 17 residues. CDR1 and CDR2 (germline): MRHNA, SNTAGT. V was pared by 11 bases and J by 4 bases, with 30 bases between. The CDR3 reads CAVDRTEVSGIPYEQYV. CDR3 sequence (DNA): TGTGCCGTCGACAGGACCGAAGTAAGTGGGATCCCATACGAGCAGTACGTC.

The chain recombines TRBV7-9 with TRBJ2-1; 8 positions match TRBD2. The germline V gene encodes CDR1 SEHNR and CDR2 FQNEAQ (reference sequence). V was pared by 4 bases and J by 8 bases, with 10 bases of the junction left unmatched. This CDR3 comprises 15 residues. CDR3 nucleotide sequence: TGTGCCAGCAGCTGGGGACTAGGGGGTTGGGATGAGCAGTTCTTC. As protein: CASSWGLGGWDEQFF.

This clone was seen a handful of times. V gene TRBV11-2 combines with J gene TRBJ1-1; the D gene is possibly TRBD1 (5 bases). The CDR3 loop spans 15 amino acids. With 4 bases removed from V and 0 bases from J, the gap between germline ends came to 12 bases. CDR1 and CDR2 (germline): SGHAT, FQNNGV. The DNA of the CDR3 is TGTGCCAGCAGCTCGGTGGGGCAGCTGAACACTGAAGCTTTCTTT. This sequence encodes CASSSVGQLNTEAFF. Full variable domain (remainder filled in from reference TRBV11-2 and TRBJ1-1): EAGVAQSPRYKIIEKRQSVAFWCNPISGHATLYWYQQILGQGPKLLIQFQNNGVVDDSQLPKDRFSAERLKGVDSTLKIQPAKLEDSAVYLCASSSVGQLNTEAFFGQGTRLTVV.

V and J are TRBV4-3 and TRBJ1-1, with 9 positions matching TRBD1. Germline lookup yields CDR1 LGHNA and CDR2 YSLEER. The V gene end was trimmed by 0 bases and the J gene end by 6 bases; junction bases not matched to a gene: 11. There are 17 residues in the CDR3. CDR3 amino acids: CASSQDPPGTGSSEAFF. DNA for the CDR3: TGCGCCAGCAGCCAAGACCCACCCGGGACAGGGTCTTCTGAAGCTTTCTTT.

The V gene is TRBV28, the J gene TRBJ2-1, with unresolved D. The V gene's germline CDR1 is MDHEN and CDR2 SYDVKM. The CDR3 consists of 11 residues. V gave up 3 bases and J gave up 8 bases, with 5 bases separating them. The CDR3 protein is CASSLSYEQFF. In DNA form, the CDR3 reads TGTGCCAGCAGTTTGTCTTATGAGCAGTTCTTC.

In DNA form, the CDR3 reads TGTGCCAGCAGCCAACTGCCCGACAGGGAAAAACTGTTTTTT. Translating it yields CASSQLPDREKLFF. The V and J genes are TRBV3-1 (or the pseudogene TRBV3-2) and TRBJ1-4; D is possibly TRBD1 (6 bases). The germline CDR1 and CDR2 sequences are LGHDT and YNNKEL (reference sequence). V was clipped by 2 bases and J by 8 bases, with 12 bases between them. The CDR3 is 14 amino acids.

This rearrangement joins TRBV7-2 to TRBJ1-5; D is undetermined. Trimming removed 0 bases at V and 0 bases at J, with 9 bases between. Germline CDR1 and CDR2: SGHTA and FQGNSA. There are 16 residues in the CDR3. The CDR3 nucleotides read TGTGCCAGCAGCTTAGCGTCCCCTTATAGCAATCAGCCCCAGCATTTT. Protein: CASSLASPYSNQPQHF.

The chain recombines TRBV12-3 or TRBV12-4 with TRBJ1-2; D ambiguous. Trimming left V 3 bases short and J 6 bases short, with 11 bases between. The CDR3 runs to 13 residues. The CDR3 is CASSLVASNGYTF. The CDR3 nucleotides are TGTGCCAGCAGTTTGGTGGCTTCGAATGGCTACACCTTC.